What follows are 19 T cell receptor beta chains derived from one specimen sequenced in a study of T-cell reconstitution after alpha-beta-depleted transplantation in children. TCRbeta library construction was performed incorporating unique molecular identifiers. TCRdb processed the PCR reads anew with MiXCR; each CDR3 protein has one entry. The sample yields about 830,000 distinct CDR3 sequences, 16% seen once. Sequencing was performed on PBMCs, mostly from graft donor cells, taken 360 days after TCRalphabeta/CD19-depleted stem cell transplant. Receptors were obtained from a male patient younger than 18 who had a stem cell transplant for acute lymphoblastic leukemia, so the T cells may come from the graft donor.

The CDR3 DNA sequence: TGCGCCAGCAGCTTGGCCGGGGTCCGACAGAGAGATAATTCACCCCTCCACTTT. This encodes CASSLAGVRQRDNSPLHF. V gene TRBV5-1 combines with J gene TRBJ1-6, with D perhaps matching TRBD1 (5 bases). Trimming stripped 0 bases from V and 5 bases from J, with 18 bases between. Germline CDR1 is SGHRS and CDR2 is YFSETQ. The CDR3 is 18 amino acids.

This clonotype came up a few times. The chain employs TRBV12-3 or TRBV12-4 and TRBJ1-1; D not certain. The CDR3 runs 11 residues. V was trimmed by 3 bases and J by 11 bases, leaving 10 bases between them. The CDR3 DNA reads TGTGCCAGCAGTTTTGGGCGAGGGGCTTTCTTT. Translation gives CASSFGRGAFF.

This clonotype was detected a few times. J is TRBJ2-3 and V is TRBV29-1; TRBD1 aligns across 8 bases. V trimming: 6 bases; J trimming: 1 base; junction bases outside the gene matches: 9. Germline V CDR1 and CDR2: SQVTM, ANQGSEA. The CDR3 covers 15 residues. CDR3 coding DNA: TGCAGCGTAGAAAGGACAGGGCTGGGCACAGATACGCAGTATTTT. Translating it yields CSVERTGLGTDTQYF.

The chain links TRBV5-1 to TRBJ2-3, with 8 nucleotides matching TRBD2. CDR3 size: 13 residues. The trim removed 9 bases at V and 0 bases at J, leaving 3 bases unmatched. CDR1 is SGHRS, CDR2 YFSETQ, per germline. CDR3 coding DNA: TGCGCCACCAAGCGGGGGAGCACAGATACGCAGTATTTT. Translating it yields CATKRGSTDTQYF.

The J gene is TRBJ1-6, the V gene TRBV20-1, with D possibly matching TRBD1 (5 bases). Looked up from germline, CDR1 is DFQATT and CDR2 is SNEGSKA (reference sequence). Trimming removed 1 base at V and 7 bases at J, with 14 bases between. The CDR3 consists of 15 residues. The CDR3 reads CSARARQHQNSPLHF. The CDR3 nucleotides read TGCAGTGCTAGAGCACGACAGCACCAGAATTCACCCCTCCACTTT.

V usage is TRBV5-6 and J usage is TRBJ2-1, with 11 bases identical to TRBD2. The CDR3 sequence is 21 residues long. V shed 2 bases, J shed 7 bases, and the junction held 23 bases outside the gene matches. CDR1 is SGHDT and CDR2 is YYEEEE in the germline V gene. In DNA form, the CDR3 reads TGTGCCAGCAGCTTTATACAGGGTTTGATAGCGGGAGGGCCCTCGAAGAATGAGCAGTTCTTC. Protein: CASSFIQGLIAGGPSKNEQFF.

This clonotype was observed a handful of times. In nucleotides, the CDR3 is TGCAGTGCCCACGACAGAATAGTAGCCAAAAACATTCAGTACTTC. It translates to CSAHDRIVAKNIQYF. This rearrangement joins TRBV20-1 to TRBJ2-4, with a possible D match to TRBD1 (5 bases). The CDR3 spans 15 residues. Germline loops: CDR1 DFQATT, CDR2 SNEGSKA (reference sequence). V lost 6 bases to trimming and J lost 0 bases, with 15 bases between them.

The chain joins TRBV9 to TRBJ2-3; D remains unclear. V was pared by 2 bases and J by 0 bases, with 13 bases between. The CDR3 loop spans 16 amino acids. Germline V gene lookup returns CDR1 SGDLS and CDR2 YYNGEE. The DNA for the CDR3 is TGTGCCAGCAGCGTCCGCACGGATCCTAGCACAGATACGCAGTATTTT. This translates into CASSVRTDPSTDTQYF.

This chain joins TRBV5-1 and TRBJ2-5; D is uncertain. Germline V CDR1 and CDR2: SGHRS, YFSETQ. The CDR3 consists of 15 residues. Between the trimmed V and J ends, which lost 4 bases and 1 base, there was a span of 14 bases. The CDR3 region has the DNA TGCGCCAGCAGCCTAAACACGTTGGTCCAAGAGACCCAGTACTTC. Translating it yields CASSLNTLVQETQYF. Using reference TRBV5-1 and TRBJ2-5 for the parts outside the CDR3, the full variable domain is KAGVTQTPRYLIKTRGQQVTLSCSPISGHRSVSWYQQTPGQGLQFLFEYFSETQRNKGNFPGRFSGRQFSNSRSEMNVSTLELGDSALYLCASSLNTLVQETQYFGPGTRLLVL.

The chain links TRBV5-1 to TRBJ2-3, with 7 bases lining up with TRBD1. Losses at the gene ends were 0 bases for V and 6 bases for J; bases not matched to a gene: 4. The CDR3 is 14 amino acids. The germline CDR1 and CDR2 sequences are SGHRS and YFSETQ. In nucleotides, the CDR3 is TGCGCCAGCAGCTTGGGACAGGGAATCGATACGCAGTATTTT. As protein: CASSLGQGIDTQYF.

This clonotype was detected only a few times. J is TRBJ2-7 and V is TRBV7-8; D is possibly TRBD2 (5 bases). Trimming cost V 7 bases and J 0 bases, with 22 bases left between them. Per the germline V gene, CDR1 is SGHVS and CDR2 is FQNEAQ. This CDR3 spans 17 amino acids. Here the CDR3 reads CASTIRTPWRNSYEQYF. Written as DNA, the CDR3 is TGTGCCAGCACCATTAGGACTCCGTGGCGGAACTCCTACGAGCAGTACTTC.

The chain recombines TRBV20-1 with TRBJ2-3; TRBD1 might be the D (6 bases). In germline, CDR1 is DFQATT, CDR2 SNEGSKA (reference sequence). CDR3 length: 16 amino acids. Deletions cut 4 bases from V and 0 bases from J, with 17 bases between. The CDR3 DNA follows: TGCAGTGCTATCTCTCCCGGGACACACAGCACAGATACGCAGTATTTT. Translated, it gives CSAISPGTHSTDTQYF.

The J gene is TRBJ2-1, the V gene TRBV6-1; 11 bases map to TRBD2. V was pared by 6 bases and J by 8 bases, with 15 bases of the junction left unmatched. The CDR3 runs 17 residues. Germline CDR1 is MNHNS and CDR2 is SASEGT. The CDR3 reads CASSRGGLSGRGYEQFF. The CDR3 DNA sequence: TGTGCCAGCAGCCGAGGGGGTCTTAGCGGGAGGGGCTATGAGCAGTTCTTC.

The rearrangement joins TRBV30 to TRBJ2-1, with D possibly matching TRBD2 (5 bases). With 5 bases removed from V and 3 bases from J, the gap between germline ends came to 11 bases. This CDR3 region has 13 residues. Germline-derived CDR1 and CDR2 are GTSNPN and SVGIG (reference sequence). The CDR3 here is CAWVSRGYNEQFF. CDR3 bases: TGTGCCTGGGTAAGCCGGGGCTACAATGAGCAGTTCTTC. Using reference TRBV30 and TRBJ2-1 for the parts outside the CDR3, the full variable domain is SQTIHQWPATLVQPVGSPLSLECTVEGTSNPNLYWYRQAAGRGLQLLFYSVGIGQISSEVPQNLSASRPQDRQFILSSKKLLLSDSGFYLCAWVSRGYNEQFFGPGTRLTVL.

The chain links TRBV7-2 to TRBJ2-7; perhaps TRBD2 as D (5 bases). CDR3 size: 15 residues. CDR1 and CDR2 from the germline V gene are SGHTA and FQGNSA. Trimming took off 3 bases at V and 3 bases at J, with 15 bases between the two ends. The CDR3 reads CASSFGVGPGYEQYF. CDR3 DNA sequence: TGTGCCAGCAGCTTCGGGGTAGGGCCAGGCTACGAGCAGTACTTC.

The CDR3 bases are TGTGCCAGCAGCGAGGGGACGGATCAGCCCCAGCATTTT. It codes for CASSEGTDQPQHF. The rearrangement uses TRBV7-7 and TRBJ1-5; D is perhaps TRBD1 (5 bases). Germline V CDR1 and CDR2: SSHAT, FNYEAQ (reference sequence). The CDR3 covers 13 residues. Trimming shortened V by 5 bases and J by 5 bases, and 10 bases separated the two germline ends.

J is TRBJ2-1 and V is TRBV10-1; 15 positions match TRBD2. Germline V gene sequence: CDR1 WNHNN, CDR2 SYGVQD (reference sequence). CDR3 length: 16 amino acids. The trim removed 2 bases at V and 6 bases at J, leaving 2 bases unmatched. The CDR3 DNA is TGCGCCAGCAGTGAGGGACTAGCGGGAGGGATCAATGAGCAGTTCTTC. As protein: CASSEGLAGGINEQFF.

The rearrangement links TRBV20-1 to TRBJ2-2; no reliable D call. Germline V CDR1 and CDR2: DFQATT, SNEGSKA (reference sequence). Trimming stripped 3 bases from V and 6 bases from J, with 8 bases between. The CDR3 totals 12 residues. CDR3 sequence: CSASIQPGELFF. Written as DNA, the CDR3 is TGCAGTGCTAGTATTCAACCCGGGGAGCTGTTTTTT.

This clonotype was recorded many times. Germline and junction disagree at one end, which may indicate a read error. The chain is built from TRBV5-1 and TRBJ1-1, with 7 positions matching TRBD1. Germline CDR1 SGHRS, CDR2 YFSETQ. The CDR3 has 12 residues. DNA for the CDR3: TGTGCCAGCAGCAGGGGGGGGACTGAAGCTTTCTTT. Amino acid sequence: CASSRGGTEAFF.